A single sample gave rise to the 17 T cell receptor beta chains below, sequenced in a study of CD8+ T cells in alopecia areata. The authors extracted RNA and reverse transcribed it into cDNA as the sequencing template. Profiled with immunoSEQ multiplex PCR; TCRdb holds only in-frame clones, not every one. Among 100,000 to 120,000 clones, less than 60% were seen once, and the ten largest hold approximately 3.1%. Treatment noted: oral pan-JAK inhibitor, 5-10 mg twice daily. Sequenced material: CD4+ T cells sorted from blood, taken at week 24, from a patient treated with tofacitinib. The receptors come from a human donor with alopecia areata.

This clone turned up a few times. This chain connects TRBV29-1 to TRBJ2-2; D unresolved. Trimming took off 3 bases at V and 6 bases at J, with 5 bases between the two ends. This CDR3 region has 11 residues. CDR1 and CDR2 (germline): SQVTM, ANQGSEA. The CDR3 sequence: CSVDEAGELFF. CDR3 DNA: TGCAGCGTTGATGAGGCCGGGGAGCTGTTTTTT.

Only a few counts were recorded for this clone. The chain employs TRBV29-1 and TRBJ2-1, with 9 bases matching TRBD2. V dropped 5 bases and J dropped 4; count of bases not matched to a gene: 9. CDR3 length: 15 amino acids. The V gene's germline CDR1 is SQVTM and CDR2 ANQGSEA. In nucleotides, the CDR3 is TGCAGCGTTCGTGGGGGGACTAGCATTTACAATGAGCAGTTCTTC. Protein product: CSVRGGTSIYNEQFF.

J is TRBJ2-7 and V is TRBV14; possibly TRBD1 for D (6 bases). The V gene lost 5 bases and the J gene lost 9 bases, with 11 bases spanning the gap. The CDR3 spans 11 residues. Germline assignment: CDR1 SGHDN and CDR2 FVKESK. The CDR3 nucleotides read TGTGCCAGCAGCAACCAGGGGTCGCAGTACTTC. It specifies CASSNQGSQYF.

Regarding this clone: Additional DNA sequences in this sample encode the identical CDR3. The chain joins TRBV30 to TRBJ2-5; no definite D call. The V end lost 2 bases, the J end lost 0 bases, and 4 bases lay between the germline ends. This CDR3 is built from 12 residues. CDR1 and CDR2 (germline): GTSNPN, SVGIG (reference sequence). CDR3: CAWSTDQETQYF. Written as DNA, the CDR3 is TGTGCCTGGAGTACAGACCAAGAGACCCAGTACTTC. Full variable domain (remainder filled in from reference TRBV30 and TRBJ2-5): SQTIHQWPATLVQPVGSPLSLECTVEGTSNPNLYWYRQAAGRGLQLLFYSVGIGQISSEVPQNLSASRPQDRQFILSSKKLLLSDSGFYLCAWSTDQETQYFGPGTRLLVL.

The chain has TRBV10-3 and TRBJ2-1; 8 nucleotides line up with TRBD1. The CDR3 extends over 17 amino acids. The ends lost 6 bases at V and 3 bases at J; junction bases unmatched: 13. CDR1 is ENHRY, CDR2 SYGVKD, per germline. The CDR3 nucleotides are TGTGCCATCAGCCGATCTCAGGGGGCCCGCGGCTACAATGAGCAGTTCTTC. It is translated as CAISRSQGARGYNEQFF.

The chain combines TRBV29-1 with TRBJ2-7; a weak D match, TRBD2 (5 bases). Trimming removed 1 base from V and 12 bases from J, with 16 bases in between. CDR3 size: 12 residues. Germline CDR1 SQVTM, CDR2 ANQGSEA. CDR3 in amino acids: CSVEAERDQWYF. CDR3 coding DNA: TGCAGCGTTGAAGCCGAGAGGGATCAATGGTACTTC.

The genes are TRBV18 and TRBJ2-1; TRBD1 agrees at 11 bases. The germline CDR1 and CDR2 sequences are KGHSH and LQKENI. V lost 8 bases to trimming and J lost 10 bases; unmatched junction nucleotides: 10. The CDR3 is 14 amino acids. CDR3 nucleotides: TGTGCCAGCGCCCCGGGACAGGGGGTTGGAGAGCAGTTCTTC. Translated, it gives CASAPGQGVGEQFF.

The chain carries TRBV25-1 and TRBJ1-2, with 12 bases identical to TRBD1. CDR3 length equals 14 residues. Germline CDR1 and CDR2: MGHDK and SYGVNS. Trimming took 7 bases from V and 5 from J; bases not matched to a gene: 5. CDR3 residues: CASTGQGAGYGYTF. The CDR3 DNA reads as TGTGCCAGCACGGGACAGGGGGCTGGGTATGGCTACACCTTC.

CDR3 sequence (DNA): TGTGCCAGCAGCGTAGGGGCGGCGGGGGCATACAATGAGCAGTTCTTC. Protein: CASSVGAAGAYNEQFF. The rearrangement joins TRBV9 to TRBJ2-1; D may be TRBD2 (7 bases). V was cut by 0 bases and J by 4 bases, with 14 bases left in between. Germline V gene sequence: CDR1 SGDLS, CDR2 YYNGEE. The CDR3 has 16 amino acids. The full variable domain, in which reference TRBV9 and TRBJ2-1 provide the parts outside the CDR3, is DSGVTQTPKHLITATGQRVTLRCSPRSGDLSVYWYQQSLDQGLQFLIQYYNGEERAKGNILERFSAQQFPDLHSELNLSSLELGDSALYFCASSVGAAGAYNEQFFGPGTRLTVL.

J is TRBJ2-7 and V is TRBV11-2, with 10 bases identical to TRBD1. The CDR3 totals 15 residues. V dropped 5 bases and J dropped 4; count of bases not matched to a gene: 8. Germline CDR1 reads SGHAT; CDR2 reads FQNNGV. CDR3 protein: CASSPGTGDLYEQYF. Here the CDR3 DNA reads TGTGCCAGCAGCCCAGGGACAGGGGATCTTTACGAGCAGTACTTC.

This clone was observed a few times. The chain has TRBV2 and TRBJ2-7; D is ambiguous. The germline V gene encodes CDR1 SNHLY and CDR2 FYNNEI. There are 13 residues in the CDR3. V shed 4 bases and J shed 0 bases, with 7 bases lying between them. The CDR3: CASSAVASYEQYF. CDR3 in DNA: TGTGCCAGCAGTGCAGTGGCCTCCTACGAGCAGTACTTC.

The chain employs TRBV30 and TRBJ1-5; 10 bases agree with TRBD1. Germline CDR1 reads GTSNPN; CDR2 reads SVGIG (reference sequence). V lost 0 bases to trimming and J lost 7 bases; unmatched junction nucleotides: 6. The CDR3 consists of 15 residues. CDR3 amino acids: CAWSVTGGRTQPQHF. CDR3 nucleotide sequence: TGTGCCTGGAGTGTGACAGGGGGCAGAACGCAGCCCCAGCATTTT.

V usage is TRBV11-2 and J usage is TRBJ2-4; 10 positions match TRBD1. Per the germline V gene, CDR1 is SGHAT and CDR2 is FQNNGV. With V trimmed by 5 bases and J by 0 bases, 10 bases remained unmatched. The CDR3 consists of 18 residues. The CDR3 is CASSTTGTGVIAKNIQYF. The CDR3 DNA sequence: TGTGCCAGCAGCACTACCGGGACAGGGGTGATAGCCAAAAACATTCAGTACTTC.

The DNA of the CDR3 is TGTGCCAGCAGTTACTCTTTCCCAACAGATACGCAGTATTTT. Protein sequence: CASSYSFPTDTQYF. The genes are TRBV6-5 and TRBJ2-3; D remains ambiguous. Germline CDR1 MNHEY, CDR2 SVGAGI. CDR3 size: 14 residues. Trimming stripped 0 bases from V and 3 bases from J, with 7 bases between.

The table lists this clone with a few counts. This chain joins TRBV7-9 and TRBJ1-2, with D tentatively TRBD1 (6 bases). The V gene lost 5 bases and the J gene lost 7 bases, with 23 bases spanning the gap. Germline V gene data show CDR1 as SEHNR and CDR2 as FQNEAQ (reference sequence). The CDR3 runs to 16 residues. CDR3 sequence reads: CASSPPRQAASSGYTF. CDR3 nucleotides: TGTGCCAGCAGCCCACCAAGACAGGCCGCCTCATCTGGCTACACCTTC. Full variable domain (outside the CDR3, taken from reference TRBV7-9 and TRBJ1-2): DTGVSQNPRHKITKRGQNVTFRCDPISEHNRLYWYRQTLGQGPEFLTYFQNEAQLEKSRLLSDRFSAERPKGSFSTLEIQRTEQGDSAMYLCASSPPRQAASSGYTFGSGTRLTVV.

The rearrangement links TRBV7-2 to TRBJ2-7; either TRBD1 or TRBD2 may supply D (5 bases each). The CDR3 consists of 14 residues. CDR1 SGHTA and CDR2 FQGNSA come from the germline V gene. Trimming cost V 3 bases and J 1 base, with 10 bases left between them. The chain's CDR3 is CASSFRDGSYEQYF. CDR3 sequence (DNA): TGTGCCAGCAGCTTTAGGGACGGGTCCTACGAGCAGTACTTC.

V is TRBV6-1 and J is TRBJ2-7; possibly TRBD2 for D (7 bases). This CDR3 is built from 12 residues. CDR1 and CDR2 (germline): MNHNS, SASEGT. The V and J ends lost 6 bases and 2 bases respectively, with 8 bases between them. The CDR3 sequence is CASSGGPYEQYF. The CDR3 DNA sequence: TGTGCCAGCAGCGGGGGGCCCTACGAGCAGTACTTC.